This TCR beta chain was sequenced in a study of human T cells and chemical hapten exposure (dated by TCRdb to the early 2020s). About the investigation overall: For sensitization, 2% DPC in acetone was applied to a roughly 2 cm by roughly 2 cm area of upper inner arm skin. Patients additionally received weekly therapeutic DPC doses to the scalp throughout the approximately 25-week study period. Patch testing was performed on the upper back with Finn chambers containing 0.01% DPC, and the patch tests were scored after 6 days according to International Contact Dermatitis Research Group standards. Most of the patients in the cohort were female, and the cohort covered alopecia areata with under or over 50% scalp involvement, alopecia totalis and alopecia universalis. Libraries were pooled for sequencing, and per-sample TCR yields varied mainly because of small differences in library volumes within the pool. Peripheral blood TCR repertoire changes were tracked in vivo in alopecia patients during primary and secondary sensitization to the hapten diphenylcyclopropenone (DPC). Blood was sampled from patients pre-sensitization (week 0) and at 2, 6 and about 24 weeks after DPC sensitization. For TCR sequencing, blood came from 25 to 35 alopecia patients at anywhere from one to four time points (pre-sensitization, 2, 6 and 24 weeks).

A word on this clonotype: Its antigen specificity is not known. Per-nucleotide qualities are absent, and no much larger clonotype sits a single base away.

Library preparation was by RACE. The reads were generated on a NextSeq 500. Library preparation attached unique molecular identifiers to individual cDNA molecules for quantitative, reproducible TCR counting. From each blood RNA sample, both TCR alpha and TCR beta chains were sequenced. In the original analysis: Samples had a median of about 96,000 TCRs, with a range from roughly 20,000 to 700,000. V, J and CDR3 annotation of the TCR reads was carried out using the Decombinator software suite. Every sample was subsampled to the same number of TCRs (28,000) for the PS versus PT1 abundance plots. TCRs were defined as expanded if absent before sensitization and observed at least eight times at the 2-week time point. The raw public reads went through TCRdb reprocessing: fastp at Q25, MiXCR clone calling, in-frame beta chains kept. One record per CDR3 amino acid sequence lists the most common genes and DNA. TCRdb assigned the V and J calls; the authors' analysis was not used. The table for this sample lists fewer than 500,000 distinct CDR3 sequences; roughly 4.8% of them were counted only once. Over 2% of the sample belongs to the ten largest clones.

V sheds 7 bases and J sheds 5 bases, leaving 11 bases between their ends. The CDR3 spans 13 residues, from the cysteine through the phenylalanine. Of all the DNA, just the CDR3 is kept, 39 bases in frame from base 1. CDR1 and CDR2 (MNHNS, SASEGT) derive from the germline V gene. Results and caveats for the whole study, not just this receptor: Patch test score was positively correlated with the number of PT1 expanded TCRs, with significance at thresholds 8, 16 and 32 but not at 4. Alopecia, a presumed autoimmune disease, was present in all patients, so the immune response of the patients might differ from that of healthy individuals. The number of TCRs above 1 in 1000 frequency did not change with DPC sensitization; there was no evidence of global repertoire structure alterations. Compared with pre-sensitization or healthy control sets, expanded TCRs formed significantly more large CDR3 similarity clusters, which is consistent with antigen-driven responses. Repeated subsampling changed both the strength of the expansion versus patch-test correlation and the threshold at which the correlation became significant.

According to the study, the label for this sample's time point signals: patch test 1, 2 weeks after DPC sensitization. The treatment or condition label for this specimen denotes: therapeutic diphenylcyclopropenone sensitization with weekly scalp DPC. Blood at each patch-test visit was drawn before the patch test was applied. Eligible patients were aged 18 to 70, diagnosed with alopecia, deemed suitable for DPC therapy, and excluded if pregnant. Unfractionated whole blood was collected in Tempus Blood RNA tubes, and total RNA was extracted from that blood. This receptor was taken from a woman between 45 and 60 years old with alopecia areata. Some clones in this sample may be carry-over from other donors' samples. This chain joins TRBV6-1 to TRBJ2-2, with the D gene call left open. This sample comprised whole blood, obtained in connection with sensitization to the hapten diphenylcyclopropenone (DPC). The CDR3 in this case is CASIPGATGELFF. The sequenced DNA is TGTGCCAGCATTCCCGGAGCAACCGGGGAGCTGTTTTTT.